The T cell receptor (beta chain) under discussion was sequenced for a study of blood T cell repertoires in COVID-19. Study in general: There were acute and convalescent COVID-19 samples, and they came from the United States, Italy and Spain. T cells, B-cell-depleted T cells, or PBMCs provided the cDNA or gDNA that served as material.

As processed by the authors: Amplification from reference gene primers served as the basis for estimated nucleated cell counts. TCRdb's copy holds only in-frame clones and misses some; the assay was immunoSEQ multiplex PCR. Clone size and the V and J calls come from that table; the DNA yielded D and trimming. The sample consists of about 190,000 clones, less than 90% of them appearing once. CDR1 and CDR2 (germline): KGHSH, LQKENI. The CDR3 runs 15 residues. Germline trimming cut 6 bases from V and 2 bases from J; bases unmatched to any gene: 4. This clone appeared once. The chain has TRBV18 and TRBJ2-3; 11 bases are shared with TRBD2. The sequence was collected from a man in his sixties or seventies with active or convalescent COVID-19. Sequencing was carried out using peripheral blood. In nucleotides, the CDR3 is TGTGCCAGCTCTGTACTAGCGGGGGACACAGATACGCAGTATTTT. This translates into CASSVLAGDTDTQYF.